This T cell receptor (beta chain) was observed in a study of OX40 agonist ivuxolimab in advanced cancers. A single count supports this clone. V lost 1 base, J lost 7 bases, and 12 bases lay in between. This CDR3 has 14 amino acids. Looked up from germline, CDR1 is SGHNT and CDR2 is YYREEE (reference sequence). The table came from immunoSEQ multiplex PCR; TCRdb's copy has only in-frame clones and leaves some out. The data show about 15,000 clones, 82% seen once. This specimen consisted of CD4+ or CD8+ T cells sorted from blood, obtained in a trial of the OX40 agonist ivuxolimab. The gene calls are TRBV5-4 and TRBJ2-1, with D maybe TRBD2 (5 bases). The TCR originated in an adult with an advanced solid tumor such as melanoma, head and neck, liver or kidney cancer. The CDR3 here is CASSLTLTSNEQFF. CDR3 bases: TGTGCCAGCAGCTTGACCCTCACTAGTAATGAGCAGTTCTTC. Drawing the rest from reference TRBV5-4 and TRBJ2-1, the complete variable domain is ETGVTQSPTHLIKTRGQQVTLRCSSQSGHNTVSWYQQALGQGPQFIFQYYREEENGRGNFPPRFSGLQFPNYSSELNVNALELDDSALYLCASSLTLTSNEQFFGPGTRLTVL.